A selection of T cell receptor beta chains follows, all from one sample in a study of beta chain features in type 1 diabetes. Some clones are missing from TCRdb's copy, which holds only in-frame ones; the method was immunoSEQ multiplex PCR. The sample holds fewer than 650,000 clones, around 15% seen once. The sequenced sample consisted of naive CD4+ T cells from blood. The receptors derive from a man aged 18 to 29 in good health. The CDR3 runs from the conserved cysteine through the conserved F or W. A D gene is named only where the DNA matches it firmly. Clone size is given for some rows only: seen once, a few or many times, or a class if the clone is expanded.

>TRBV7-9|TRBD2|TRBJ2-7|few
CASSGTSGSYEQYF
TGTGCCAGCAGCGGGACTAGCGGGAGTTACGAGCAGTACTTC
>TRBV4-3|NA|TRBJ1-4|NA
CASSQGTGKAKISEKLFF
TGCGCCAGCAGCCAAGGAACAGGGAAGGCAAAGATTAGTGAAAAACTGTTTTTT
>TRBV5-1|TRBD1|TRBJ2-7|NA
CASSLPFRDRAYF
TGCGCCAGCAGCTTGCCTTTCCGGGACAGGGCATACTTC
>TRBV27|NA|TRBJ2-5|NA
CASSLRGIEETQYF
TGTGCCAGCAGTTTAAGGGGGATCGAAGAGACCCAGTACTTC
>TRBV5-1|NA|TRBJ1-1|NA
CASHRAKNTEAFF
TGCGCCAGCCATAGGGCCAAGAACACTGAAGCTTTCTTT
>TRBV19|NA|TRBJ1-1|few
CASSTRRNTEAFF
TGTGCCAGTAGTACCCGGAGGAACACTGAAGCTTTCTTT
>TRBV6-1|TRBD1|TRBJ1-6|NA
CASSETGGNSPLHF
TGTGCCAGCAGTGAAACAGGGGGCAATTCACCCCTCCACTTT
>TRBV18|TRBD1|TRBJ2-5|few
CASSPTGGKETQYF
TGTGCCAGCTCACCTACAGGGGGCAAGGAGACCCAGTACTTC
>TRBV4-2|TRBD1|TRBJ1-1|few
CASSQTLTGQSNTEAFF
TGTGCCAGCAGCCAGACCCTTACGGGACAGTCGAACACTGAAGCTTTCTTT
>TRBV25-1|TRBD2|TRBJ2-7|NA
CASERGGGYEQYF
TGTGCCAGCGAACGGGGGGGAGGCTACGAGCAGTACTTC
>TRBV4-2|NA|TRBJ2-4|few
CASSQVIQGGTKNIQYF
TGTGCCAGCAGCCAAGTAATTCAGGGGGGGACCAAAAACATTCAGTACTTC
>TRBV28|TRBD1|TRBJ1-2|few
CASSSDRVGYTF
TGTGCCAGCAGTTCCGACAGGGTTGGCTACACCTTC
>TRBV5-4|TRBD1|TRBJ2-5|NA
CASSLPRGQTQETQYF
TGTGCCAGCAGCTTGCCCCGGGGACAGACGCAAGAGACCCAGTACTTC
>TRBV6-5|NA|TRBJ1-1|few
CASSYPGGGQAFF
TGTGCCAGCAGTTACCCCGGCGGAGGGCAAGCTTTCTTT
>TRBV5-6|TRBD1|TRBJ2-1|NA
CASSLPGQGIDEQFF
TGTGCCAGCAGCTTGCCGGGACAGGGGATCGATGAGCAGTTCTTC
>TRBV5-1|TRBD1|TRBJ1-2|NA
CASSPGQGYGYTF
TGCGCCAGCAGCCCCGGACAGGGGTATGGCTACACCTTC
>TRBV7-9|TRBD2|TRBJ2-5|NA
CASSFGLAGGVETQYF
TGTGCCAGCAGCTTCGGACTAGCGGGAGGTGTGGAGACCCAGTACTTC
>TRBV5-5|NA|TRBJ1-2|NA
CASSLPGVLGYGYTF
TGTGCCAGCAGCTTGCCCGGTGTACTGGGCTATGGCTACACCTTC